One sample yielded the 19 T cell receptor beta chains listed below, sequenced in a study of tumor-infiltrating lymphocytes in primary liver carcinoma. Using a constant-region primer together with ProtoScript II reverse transcriptase, TCR beta cDNA was made from 450 to 600 ng of total RNA. Nested multiplex PCR, run for three rounds with slightly modified ARM-PCR, yielded TCR beta libraries. A C-beta reverse primer was combined with TRBV1-TRBV30 forward primers in the first two PCR rounds, and each round had around 10 cycles. TCRdb used MiXCR to reprocess the multiplex PCR reads, holding one entry per CDR3 protein. Of 190,000 or so distinct CDR3 sequences listed, less than 65% are singletons. Unsorted whole blood supplied the RNA, and germline DNA was extracted too. Sequencing was done on a sample of peripheral blood. Receptor source: an older woman with primary liver carcinoma and hepatitis B virus infection.

This clonotype was detected only a few times. The chain carries TRBV4-1 and TRBJ2-1; 7 nucleotides line up with TRBD2. CDR3 length equals 17 residues. In germline, CDR1 is MGHRA, CDR2 YSYEKL. J was trimmed by 5 bases and V by 0 bases; bases with no gene match: 10. The CDR3 nucleotides read TGCGCCAGCAGCCAAGACCCTAGCGGATCAAATAACAATGAGCAGTTCTTC. Translated: CASSQDPSGSNNNEQFF.

This chain links TRBV11-2 with TRBJ1-1; TRBD1 aligns across 9 bases. Germline CDR1 reads SGHAT; CDR2 reads FQNNGV. V dropped 5 bases and J dropped 7; count of bases not matched to a gene: 8. The CDR3 consists of 14 residues. This CDR3 is CASSLTGGPVEAFF. The CDR3 nucleotides read TGTGCCAGCAGCCTAACAGGGGGCCCAGTTGAAGCTTTCTTT.

This chain joins TRBV11-2 and TRBJ2-2, with no clear D. CDR1 and CDR2 (germline): SGHAT, FQNNGV. Deletions cut 11 bases from V and 6 bases from J, with 13 bases between. The CDR3 extends over 12 amino acids. The CDR3 loop reads CAGWFTAGELFF. For the CDR3, the DNA is TGTGCCGGCTGGTTCACCGCCGGGGAGCTGTTTTTT.

Comments on this clonotype: The conserved closing phenylalanine or tryptophan is absent in this CDR3, likely reflecting a read error. V gene TRBV28 combines with J gene TRBJ2-5, with D maybe TRBD1 (6 bases). This CDR3 has 12 residues. Germline V gene lookup returns CDR1 MDHEN and CDR2 SYDVKM. The V end was cut by 4 bases, the J end by 10 bases, with 13 bases between. CDR3 loop: CASSSNGQRQYS. The CDR3 DNA is TGTGCCAGCAGTTCCAACGGACAGCGCCAGTACTCC.

Worth noting for this clonotype: Compared with germline, one end of the junction differs, possibly owing to a read error. This chain links TRBV7-8 with TRBJ1-1; 7 bases are shared with TRBD1. This CDR3 has 14 amino acids. Germline assignment: CDR1 SGHVS and CDR2 FQNEAQ. The CDR3 here is CASSSQTGNTEALF. In DNA form, the CDR3 reads TGTGCCAGCAGCTCCCAGACAGGGAACACTGAAGCTCTCTTT.

This chain connects TRBV29-1 to TRBJ2-7, with D tentatively TRBD2 (8 bases). Germline lookup yields CDR1 SQVTM and CDR2 ANQGSEA. The CDR3 consists of 15 residues. CDR3 DNA sequence: TGCAGTGTCCAGGGGGGACTAGTGGGAGATGACGAGCAGTACTTC. Its translation is CSVQGGLVGDDEQYF.

For this clonotype: At one of its ends the junction is not consistent with the germline gene, which may arise from a read error. V gene TRBV11-1 combines with J gene TRBJ2-1, with a possible D match to TRBD2 (5 bases). Germline V gene data show CDR1 as SGHAT and CDR2 as FQDESV (reference sequence). The CDR3 covers 16 residues. CDR3 DNA: TGTGCCAGCAGCTCGACGACTATCGGAAGCCGCAATGAGAAGTTCTTC. Its translation: CASSSTTIGSRNEKFF.

For this clonotype: Here the CDR3 omits its conserved ending phenylalanine or tryptophan, so a read error is the likely source. The DNA is omitted, as the CDR3 cannot be located on it reliably, and the CDR3 follows TCRdb's listing. CDR3 amino acids: CASSSEPVLYS. V usage is TRBV11-1 and J usage is TRBJ2-7; no check of the table's D call, TRBD1, against the DNA was made. From germline, CDR1 is SGHAT and CDR2 FQDESV (reference sequence). Termini included, the CDR3 measures 11 amino acids.

This clonotype was detected many times. This chain links TRBV6-5 with TRBJ1-2; TRBD1 matches 10 bases. Germline V lookup: CDR1 MNHEY, CDR2 SVGAGI. Trimming removed 0 bases from V and 6 bases from J; junction bases left unmatched: 7. The CDR3 extends over 16 amino acids. CDR3 sequence: CASSYSGTGERDGYTF. DNA for the CDR3: TGTGCCAGCAGTTACTCTGGGACAGGGGAACGGGATGGCTACACCTTC.

The sample holds many counts of this clonotype. V gene TRBV6-1 combines with J gene TRBJ1-2, with a possible D match to TRBD1 (6 bases). CDR1 is MNHNS, CDR2 SASEGT, per germline. Trimming stripped 5 bases from V and 10 bases from J, with 8 bases between. This CDR3 has 10 residues. CDR3 sequence (DNA): TGTGCCAGCAGTCGGACAGCCTACACCTTC. Protein: CASSRTAYTF.

This clonotype rates as medium-sized. The chain uses TRBV11-2 and TRBJ2-2; D not resolved. V was trimmed by 5 bases and J by 1 base, leaving 8 bases between them. The CDR3 consists of 14 residues. CDR1 is SGHAT, CDR2 FQNNGV, per germline. CDR3 amino acids: CASSKGGNTGELFF. For the CDR3, the DNA is TGTGCCAGCAGCAAAGGCGGGAACACCGGGGAGCTGTTTTTT.

With regard to this clonotype: One junction end disagrees with the germline gene, perhaps due to a read error. The rearrangement uses TRBV5-1 and TRBJ2-3; D is unclear. Germline V gene lookup returns CDR1 SGHRS and CDR2 YFSETQ. The CDR3 consists of 14 residues. This CDR3 reads CASSLSQREDMQYF. The DNA of the CDR3 is TGCGCCAGCAGCTTGAGTCAGCGCGAAGATATGCAGTATTTT.

This chain uses TRBV5-4 with TRBJ2-1; D gene unclear. V lost 4 bases and J 5 bases, leaving 16 bases between the germline ends. The germline gives CDR1 SGHNT, CDR2 YYREEE (reference sequence). The CDR3 contains 15 residues. CDR3 DNA sequence: TGTGCCAGCAGCCCCCGACTGGGATCTAACAATGAGCAGTTCTTC. This translates into CASSPRLGSNNEQFF. The full variable domain, with the rest looked up from reference TRBV5-4 and TRBJ2-1, is ETGVTQSPTHLIKTRGQQVTLRCSSQSGHNTVSWYQQALGQGPQFIFQYYREEENGRGNFPPRFSGLQFPNYSSELNVNALELDDSALYLCASSPRLGSNNEQFFGPGTRLTVL.

About this clonotype: It may be a read error: a sequence one base away is much more abundant. The V call is TRBV6-1, the J call TRBJ2-3, with 8 bases lining up with TRBD1. Germline V gives CDR1 MNHNS, CDR2 SASEGT. The CDR3 is 14 amino acids. The V and J ends lost 8 bases and 8 bases, in that order; junction bases with no gene match: 12. The CDR3 DNA follows: TGTGCCAGCGGTGGGGACAGGCCAGGGAGTACGCAGTATTTT. This codes for CASGGDRPGSTQYF.

Notes on this clonotype: An end of the junction differs from the germline gene, which may be a read error. The genes are TRBV28 and TRBJ2-7; 7 bases are a match to TRBD1. Per the germline V gene, CDR1 is MDHEN and CDR2 is SYDVKM. This CDR3 region has 13 residues. CDR3 in DNA: TGTACCAGCAATAGACAGGGTAATCGAGAGCAGTACTTC. It codes for CTSNRQGNREQYF.

Regarding this clonotype: A junction end diverges from the germline sequence, so it may reflect a read error. CDR3 amino acids: CASSGPHYNEKLFF. DNA for the CDR3: TGCGCCAGCAGCGGGCCCCACTATAATGAAAAACTGTTTTTT. The chain links TRBV28 to TRBJ1-4, with D unresolved. Germline V gene lookup returns CDR1 MDHEN and CDR2 SYDVKM. CDR3 length: 14 residues.

A remark on this clonotype: The final CDR3 position lacks the conserved phenylalanine or tryptophan, pointing to a likely read error. The chain joins TRBV6-1 to TRBJ1-6; D unclear. The CDR3 length is 14 residues. Trimming left V 10 bases short and J 4 bases short, with 14 bases between. CDR1 MNHNS and CDR2 SASEGT come from the germline V gene. The CDR3 coding sequence is TGTGCCAACACTGGGCGTACTTATAATTCACCCCTCCACTAT. Protein sequence: CANTGRTYNSPLHY.

Comments on this clonotype: The conserved final phenylalanine or tryptophan is absent from the CDR3, which likely points to a read error. The limits of the CDR3 on the DNA are not certain, so only TCRdb's listed CDR3 is given. The chain employs TRBV11-2 and TRBJ1-1; no check of the table's D call, TRBD1, against the DNA was made. Inclusive of both ends, the CDR3 amounts to 16 amino acids. Germline V CDR1 and CDR2: SGHAT, FQNNGV. This CDR3 is CASSTGQGALDTETFL.

Remarks on this clonotype: Relative to the germline gene, one junction end is altered; a read error may explain this. This chain joins TRBV24-1 and TRBJ2-1, with 10 bases fitting TRBD1. CDR1 KGHDR and CDR2 SFDVKD come from the germline V gene. The CDR3 extends over 15 amino acids. The CDR3 region has the DNA TGTGCCACCAATGATACCCGGGACAGGGGTGATGAGCAGTTCTTC. Its translation is CATNDTRDRGDEQFF.